These 2 T cell receptor beta chains share one sample of origin, sequenced in a study of cytomegalovirus exposure and HLA in healthy donors. PCR amplification relied on 60 Vbeta primers (plus 13 Jbeta primers). Sequencing was performed with immunoSEQ multiplex PCR; in TCRdb, only in-frame clones are kept and a portion is missing. The table for this sample gives under 250,000 clones. Input material: PBMCs. The receptors derive from a girl aged 2 to 10 in good health and CMV-seropositive.

CDR3 loop: CASSGNAASYGYTF. The DNA of the CDR3 is TGCGCCAGCAGCGGAAACGCGGCGAGCTATGGCTACACCTTC. The chain uses TRBV5-1 and TRBJ1-2; D call uncertain. CDR1 and CDR2 from the germline V gene are SGHRS and YFSETQ. This CDR3 is built from 14 residues. The V gene lost 4 bases and the J gene lost 4 bases, with 14 bases spanning the gap.

The rearrangement uses TRBV28 and TRBJ2-5, with D unresolved. V lost 2 bases to trimming and J lost 7 bases, with 14 bases between them. In germline, CDR1 is MDHEN, CDR2 SYDVKM. The CDR3 totals 14 residues. This CDR3 reads CASSLGSARGTQYF. The CDR3 coding sequence is TGTGCCAGCAGTTTAGGGTCGGCCCGAGGGACCCAGTACTTC.